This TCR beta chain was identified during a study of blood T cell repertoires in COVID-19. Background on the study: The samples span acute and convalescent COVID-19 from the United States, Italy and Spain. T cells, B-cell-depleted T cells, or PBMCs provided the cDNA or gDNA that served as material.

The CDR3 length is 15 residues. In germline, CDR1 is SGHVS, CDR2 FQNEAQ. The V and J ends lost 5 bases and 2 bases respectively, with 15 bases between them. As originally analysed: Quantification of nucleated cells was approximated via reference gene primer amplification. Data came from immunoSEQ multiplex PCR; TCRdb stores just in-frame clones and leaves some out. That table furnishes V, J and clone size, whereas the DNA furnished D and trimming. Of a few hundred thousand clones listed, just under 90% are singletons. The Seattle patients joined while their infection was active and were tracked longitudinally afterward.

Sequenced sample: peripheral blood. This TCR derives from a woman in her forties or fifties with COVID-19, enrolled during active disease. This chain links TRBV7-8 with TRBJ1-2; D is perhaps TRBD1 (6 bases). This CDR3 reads CASSARGAVNYGYTF. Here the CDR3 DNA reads TGTGCCAGCAGCGCCAGGGGCGCGGTAAACTATGGCTACACCTTC.